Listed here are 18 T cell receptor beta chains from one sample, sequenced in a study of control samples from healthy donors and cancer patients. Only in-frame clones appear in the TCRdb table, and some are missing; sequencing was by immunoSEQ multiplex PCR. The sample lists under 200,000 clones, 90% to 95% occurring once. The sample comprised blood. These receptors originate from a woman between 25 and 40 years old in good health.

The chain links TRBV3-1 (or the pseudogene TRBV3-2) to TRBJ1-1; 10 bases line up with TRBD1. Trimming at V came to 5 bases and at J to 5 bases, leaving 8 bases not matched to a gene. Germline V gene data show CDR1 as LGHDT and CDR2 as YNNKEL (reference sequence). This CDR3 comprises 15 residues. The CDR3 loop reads CASSATGGGGTEAFF. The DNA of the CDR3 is TGTGCCAGCAGCGCGACAGGGGGCGGAGGAACTGAAGCTTTCTTT.

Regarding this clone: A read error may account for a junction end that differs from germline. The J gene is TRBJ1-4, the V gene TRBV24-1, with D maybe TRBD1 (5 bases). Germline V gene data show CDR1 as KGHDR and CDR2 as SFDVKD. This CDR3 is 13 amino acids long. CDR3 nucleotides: TGTGCTACCAGGGCTAGCACTAATGAAAAACTGTTTTTT. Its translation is CATRASTNEKLFF.

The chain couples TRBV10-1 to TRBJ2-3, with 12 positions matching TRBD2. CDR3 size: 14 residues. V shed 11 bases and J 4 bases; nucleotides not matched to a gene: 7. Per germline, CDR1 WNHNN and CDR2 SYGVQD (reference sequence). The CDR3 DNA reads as TGCGCCTGTTCTAGCGGGGGGGCCGCAGATACGCAGTATTTT. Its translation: CACSSGGAADTQYF.

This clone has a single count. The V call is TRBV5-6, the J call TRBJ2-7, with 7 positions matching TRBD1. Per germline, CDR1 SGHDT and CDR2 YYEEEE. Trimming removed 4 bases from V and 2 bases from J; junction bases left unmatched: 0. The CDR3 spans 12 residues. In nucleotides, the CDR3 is TGTGCCAGCAGCGGACAGGCCTACGAGCAGTACTTC. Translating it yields CASSGQAYEQYF.

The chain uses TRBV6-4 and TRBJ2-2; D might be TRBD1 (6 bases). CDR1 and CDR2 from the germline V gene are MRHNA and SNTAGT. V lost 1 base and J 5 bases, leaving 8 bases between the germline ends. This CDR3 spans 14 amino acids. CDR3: CASSDLGATGELFF. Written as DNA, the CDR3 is TGTGCCAGCAGTGACTTGGGGGCTACCGGGGAGCTGTTTTTT.

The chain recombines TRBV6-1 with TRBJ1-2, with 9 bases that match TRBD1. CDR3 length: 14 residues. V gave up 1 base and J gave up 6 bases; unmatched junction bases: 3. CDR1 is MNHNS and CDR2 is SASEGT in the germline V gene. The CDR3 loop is CASSEVTGGHGYTF. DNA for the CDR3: TGTGCCAGCAGTGAAGTAACAGGGGGCCATGGCTACACCTTC.

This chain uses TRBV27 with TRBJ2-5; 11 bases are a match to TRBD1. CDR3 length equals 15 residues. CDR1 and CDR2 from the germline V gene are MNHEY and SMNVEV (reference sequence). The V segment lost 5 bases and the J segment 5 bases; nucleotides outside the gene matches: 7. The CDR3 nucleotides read TGTGCCAGCAGTCCACGGACAGGGGGCTTGGAGACCCAGTACTTC. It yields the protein CASSPRTGGLETQYF.

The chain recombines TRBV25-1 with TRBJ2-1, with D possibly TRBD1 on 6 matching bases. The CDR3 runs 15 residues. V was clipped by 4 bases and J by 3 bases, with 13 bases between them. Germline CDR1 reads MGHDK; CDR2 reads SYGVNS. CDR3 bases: TGTGCCAGCAGTGTTAGCCAGGGGATCTACAATGAGCAGTTCTTC. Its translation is CASSVSQGIYNEQFF.

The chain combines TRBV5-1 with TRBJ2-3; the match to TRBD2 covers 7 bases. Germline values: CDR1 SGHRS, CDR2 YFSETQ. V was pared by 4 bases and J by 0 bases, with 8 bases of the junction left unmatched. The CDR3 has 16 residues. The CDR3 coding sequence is TGCGCCAGCAGCCCCCGTGGCGGGAGTAGCACAGATACGCAGTATTTT. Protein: CASSPRGGSSTDTQYF.

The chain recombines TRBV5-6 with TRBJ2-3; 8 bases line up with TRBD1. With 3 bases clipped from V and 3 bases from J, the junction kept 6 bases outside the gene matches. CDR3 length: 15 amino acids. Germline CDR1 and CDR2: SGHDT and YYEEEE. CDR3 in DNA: TGTGCCAGCAGCTGGGGACAGGTGGGGACAGATACGCAGTATTTT. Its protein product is CASSWGQVGTDTQYF.

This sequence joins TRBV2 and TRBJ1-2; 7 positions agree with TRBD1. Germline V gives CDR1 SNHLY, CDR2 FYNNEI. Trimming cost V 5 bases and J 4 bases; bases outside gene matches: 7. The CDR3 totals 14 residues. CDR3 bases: TGTGCCAGCAGTCGGGCAGGGGGGATCTATGGCTACACCTTC. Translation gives CASSRAGGIYGYTF. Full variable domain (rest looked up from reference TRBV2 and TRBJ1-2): EPEVTQTPSHQVTQMGQEVILRCVPISNHLYFYWYRQILGQKVEFLVSFYNNEISEKSEIFDDQFSVERPDGSNFTLKIRSTKLEDSAMYFCASSRAGGIYGYTFGSGTRLTVV.

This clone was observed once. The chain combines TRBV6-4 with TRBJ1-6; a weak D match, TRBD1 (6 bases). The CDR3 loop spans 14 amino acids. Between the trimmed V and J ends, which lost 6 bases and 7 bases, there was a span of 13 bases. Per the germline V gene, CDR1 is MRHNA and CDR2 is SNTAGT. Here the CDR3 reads CASSAGVGNSPLHF. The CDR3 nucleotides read TGTGCCAGCAGCGCAGGGGTAGGGAATTCACCCCTCCACTTT.

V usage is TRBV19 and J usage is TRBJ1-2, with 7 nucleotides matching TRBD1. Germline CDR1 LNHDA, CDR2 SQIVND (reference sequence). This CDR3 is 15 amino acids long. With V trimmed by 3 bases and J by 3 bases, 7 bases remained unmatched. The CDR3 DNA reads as TGTGCCAGTAGTATGGGCGCGACAGGGTACTATGGCTACACCTTC. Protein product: CASSMGATGYYGYTF.

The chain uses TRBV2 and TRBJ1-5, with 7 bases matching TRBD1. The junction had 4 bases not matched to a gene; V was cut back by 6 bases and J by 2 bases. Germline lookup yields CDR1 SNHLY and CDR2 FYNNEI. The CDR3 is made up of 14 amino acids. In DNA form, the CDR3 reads TGTGCCAGCAGGGGGGACAGTGGCAATCAGCCCCAGCATTTT. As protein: CASRGDSGNQPQHF.

The CDR3 region is CASSSGSGANEQFF. CDR3 bases: TGTGCCAGCAGCTCCGGGAGTGGGGCTAATGAGCAGTTCTTC. This chain joins TRBV7-3 and TRBJ2-1; D is perhaps TRBD2 (6 bases). The CDR3 length is 14 residues. Between the trimmed V and J ends, which lost 4 bases and 7 bases, there was a span of 14 bases. The germline gives CDR1 SGHTA, CDR2 FQGTGA.

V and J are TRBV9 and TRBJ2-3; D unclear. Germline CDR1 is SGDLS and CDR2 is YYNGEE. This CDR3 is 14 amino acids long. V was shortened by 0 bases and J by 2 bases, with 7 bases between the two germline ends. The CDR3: CASSVDYPTDTQYF. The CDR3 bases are TGTGCCAGCAGCGTAGACTACCCCACAGATACGCAGTATTTT.

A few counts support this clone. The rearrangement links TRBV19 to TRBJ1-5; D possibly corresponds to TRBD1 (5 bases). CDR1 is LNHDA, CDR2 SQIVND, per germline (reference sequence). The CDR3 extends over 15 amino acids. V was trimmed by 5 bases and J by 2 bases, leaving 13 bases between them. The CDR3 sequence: CASSEQVRGNQPQHF. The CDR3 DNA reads TGTGCCAGTAGTGAACAGGTGAGGGGCAATCAGCCCCAGCATTTT. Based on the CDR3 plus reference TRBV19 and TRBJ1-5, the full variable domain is DGGITQSPKYLFRKEGQNVTLSCEQNLNHDAMYWYRQDPGQGLRLIYYSQIVNDFQKGDIAEGYSVSREKKESFPLTVTSAQKNPTAFYLCASSEQVRGNQPQHFGDGTRLSIL.

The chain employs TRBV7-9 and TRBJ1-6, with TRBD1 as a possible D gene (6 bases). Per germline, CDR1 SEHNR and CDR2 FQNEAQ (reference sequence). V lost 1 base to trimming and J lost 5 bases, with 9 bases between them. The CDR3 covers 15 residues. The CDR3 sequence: CASSLVQGHNSPLHF. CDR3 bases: TGTGCCAGCAGCTTAGTGCAGGGGCATAATTCACCCCTCCACTTT. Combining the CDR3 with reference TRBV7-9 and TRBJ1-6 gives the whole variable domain DTGVSQNPRHKITKRGQNVTFRCDPISEHNRLYWYRQTLGQGPEFLTYFQNEAQLEKSRLLSDRFSAERPKGSFSTLEIQRTEQGDSAMYLCASSLVQGHNSPLHFGNGTRLTVT.